This T cell receptor (beta chain) was captured in a study of identical twins. CDR1 and CDR2 (germline): DFQATT, SNEGSKA (reference sequence). The ends were cut back, 1 base at V and 3 bases at J, with 7 bases in the middle. CDR3 length equals 12 residues. The study's findings and limits: Models underestimated out-of-frame TCR alpha sharing in monozygotic twins.

TCRdb processed the 5' RACE reads anew with MiXCR; each CDR3 protein has one entry. The repertoire holds about 530,000 distinct CDR3 sequences, approximately 20% seen once, with around 0.48% in the top ten. This clonotype was picked up a small number of times. Antigen specificity is unknown. Another study also made use of these data, one on yellow fever vaccine responses in identical twins.

The V call is TRBV20-1, the J call TRBJ2-7; no clear D gene. This clonotype was sampled from a woman between 18 and 29 years old in good health. The specimen was CD4+ T cells sorted from blood. The CDR3 DNA follows: TGCAGTGCTAGAGCCAGTATCTACGAGCAGTACGTC. The encoded protein is CSARASIYEQYV.